This T cell receptor beta chain is from a study of shared clonotypes between healthy human individuals. Overall study results and limits: Researchers found naive subsets generally carried larger estimated richness than memory subsets.

About this clone itself: Its antigen is unknown.

Trimming removed 6 bases from V and 1 base from J, with 8 bases in between. Germline V gene sequence: CDR1 MDHEN, CDR2 SYDVKM. The CDR3 is 13 amino acids. Investigators spread the genomic DNA of each subset evenly over several immunoSEQ plates. Method: immunoSEQ multiplex PCR; TCRdb's copy keeps in-frame clones and lacks some. The sample records some 2.4 million clones, 80% to 95% being singletons. V is TRBV28 and J is TRBJ2-3; D is uncertain. The TCR was taken from a man aged 18-30 years in good health. Some clones in this sample may be carry-over from other donors' samples. Sequenced: naive CD4+ T cells from PBMCs. Subset specified: CD45RA+ positively selected. DNA of the CDR3: TGTGCCAGCAGCAGCGTCCGCACAGATACGCAGTATTTT. Translation gives CASSSVRTDTQYF.